The entry below gives a single T cell receptor (beta chain) sequence along with its context. Its target is unknown. PCR amplification relied on 60 Vbeta primers (plus 13 Jbeta primers). Sequenced by immunoSEQ multiplex PCR; TCRdb stores in-frame clones only, minus some. The repertoire has approximately 100,000 clones, more than 65% of them found once; the top ten carry approximately 10%. This specimen belongs to a study of cytomegalovirus exposure and HLA in healthy donors. Germline assignment: CDR1 SGHNT and CDR2 YYREEE (reference sequence). The CDR3 covers 13 residues. Trimming cost V 3 bases and J 7 bases; bases outside gene matches: 4. Study outcomes and limitations: Later analysis suggested most CMV-associated TCR beta chains were HLA-restricted.

This sequence joins TRBV5-4 and TRBJ2-1, with TRBD1 identical over 7 bases. Sequenced input: PBMCs. The sequence was obtained from a woman aged 18-29 years in good health and CMV-seropositive. The CDR3 nucleotides read TGTGCCAGCAGCTGGACAGGAAGGAATGAGCAGTTCTTC. It encodes CASSWTGRNEQFF.